This TCR beta chain was obtained from a study of identical twins. CDR3 length equals 14 residues. The V gene lost 6 bases and the J gene lost 5 bases, with 15 bases spanning the gap. In germline, CDR1 is MNHNS, CDR2 SASEGT. TCRdb processed the 5' RACE reads anew with MiXCR; each CDR3 protein has one entry. The sample includes about 900,000 distinct CDR3 sequences, 12% of them seen just once. Findings and limits, study-wide: Fewer insertions characterized abundant cord blood beta clonotypes, whereas memory repertoires showed none. Cross-sectional statistics, not tracking of the same donors, supported the conclusions. Where out-of-frame alpha sequences were twin-shared, they showed excess low generation probability.

This clonotype was counted ten times or more. The antigen remains unidentified. The same sample was also studied in work on yellow fever vaccine responses in identical twins.

The chain links TRBV6-1 to TRBJ2-3, with D possibly called TRBD1 or TRBD2 (5 bases each). The TCR was taken from a woman younger than 30 in good health. Sequenced: PBMCs. CDR3 amino acids: CASSQRDGRDTQYF. The CDR3 DNA sequence: TGTGCCAGCAGCCAACGGGACGGAAGAGATACGCAGTATTTT.